Sequencing of this TCR beta chain was carried out in a study of blood T cells in healthy people across ages (dated by TCRdb to the mid-2010s). As for the study more broadly: In model experiments, roughly one uniquely barcoded TCR beta cDNA molecule per two T cells was captured by template switching. Four age groups were formed from the donors: young (average approximately 15 years), middle-aged (approximately 41), aged (62) and long-lived (more than 75). Using deep sequencing normalized with unique cDNA molecular identifiers, the study measured how TCR beta repertoire diversity changes with age. The study analyzed two additional independent replicas of 1 million unique cDNA reads from the same blood draw for two donors, one aged 18 to 29 and one aged 80 or older. To avoid experimental bias, donors of different ages were randomly spread across the sequencing lanes.

CDR1 and CDR2 (LGHNT, FRNRAP) derive from the germline V gene. The junction shows trimming of 1 base on V and 3 bases on J, plus 6 bases between the germline ends. The cysteine opens and the phenylalanine closes a CDR3 of 13 amino acids. The retained sequence is limited to the CDR3, 39 bases, with the frame set at the first base. The method was 5' RACE. Sequencing used an Illumina HiSeq 2500. The second PCR ran for roughly 7 to 11 cycles and used a J-beta primer mix along with a sample-barcoded 5' primer. Each TCR beta cDNA molecule received a unique molecular identifier from a template-switch 5' adaptor carrying 12 random nucleotides. At least 2.5 million CDR3-containing paired-end reads were obtained from each sample. First-strand cDNA was synthesized from all RNA with the Mint cDNA synthesis kit, primed by a TRBC-specific oligonucleotide. Following uracil-DNA glycosylase treatment, all cDNA underwent a first 18-cycle PCR with the universal primers M1SS and BC2_uni_R. As for the authors' bioinformatics: For normalization, 1 million high-quality reads were randomly selected from each sample, with every read carrying a distinct molecular identifier. Instead of being binned into consensus sequences, reads that shared molecular identifiers were thrown out. MiTCR, with a Q25 quality threshold and the strictest error-elimination algorithm, was used for CDR3 identification, clonotype clustering and error correction. A nonparametric unseen species model with Euler transformation was used to estimate lower-bound total TCR beta diversity. TCRdb redid the processing of the public reads, applying fastp at Q25 and MiXCR, and retained in-frame beta chains. Every distinct CDR3 protein forms one entry, paired with its most common genes and DNA. TCRdb, not the original authors, processed these V and J calls. The sample records 550,000 to 750,000 distinct CDR3 sequences, about 21% of which are singletons. Approximately 3.6% of the sample rests with the top ten.

Paper-wide results and their limitations: Estimates of total diversity based on one million sequenced T cells were considered lower bounds and underestimates. Observed TCR beta diversity per million T cells fell roughly linearly with age, and a significant reduction was already apparent by age roughly 40. Compared with the aged group, the long-lived group had more naive CD4+ T cells, fewer expanded clones and increased TCR diversity, a pattern suggesting age selection. Because donor CMV infection status was unknown, age-related changes in expanded clonotypes were potentially confounded. The percentage of naive T cells measured by flow cytometry correlated strongly with observed TCR beta diversity. Bulk unsorted PBMC profiling prevented conclusive comparison of naive and antigen-experienced compartments.

Donors were a few dozen systemically healthy Caucasian individuals from Russia aged roughly 6 to 90 years. Approximately 11 milliliters of peripheral blood were drawn from each donor into EDTA-treated Vacutainer tubes. Ficoll-Paque density-gradient centrifugation was used to isolate PBMCs, with at least 6.5 million per sample. Total RNA was extracted from PBMCs with Trizol reagent, with at least 5 micrograms obtained per sample. For every donor, flow cytometry on a PBMC aliquot measured the percentage of naive CD45RAhigh/CD27high T cells. Details on this clonotype: Its cognate antigen has yet to be identified. Per-nucleotide qualities are absent, and no much larger clonotype sits a single base away.

This sequence was found in an older man in good health. The chain is encoded by TRBV12-5 joined to TRBJ1-1, with an unclear D gene assignment. The sample taken for sequencing was blood. The DNA is TGTGCTAGTGGTTTGGAGGCGGACACTGAAGCTTTCTTT. Its translation is CASGLEADTEAFF. Supplemented by the reference TRBV12-5 and TRBJ1-1 proteins around the CDR3, the complete variable domain is DARVTQTPRHKVTEMGQEVTMRCQPILGHNTVFWYRQTMMQGLELLAYFRNRAPLDDSGMPKDRFSAEMPDATLATLKIQPSEPRDSAVYFCASGLEADTEAFFGQGTRLTVV.